These 15 T cell receptor beta chains originate from one sample sequenced in a study of shared T cell receptors in the human thymus. Assay: immunoSEQ multiplex PCR; the TCRdb copy retains only in-frame clones and omits some. The profile shows under 850,000 clones, around 87% of them singletons. This sample was shared with a second study, whose subject was human thymus T cells.

Sequencing was performed on thymocytes. These receptors were collected from a boy in the first two years of life with a congenital heart defect.

This chain connects TRBV19 to TRBJ2-5; a possible D gene is TRBD2 (6 bases). The V end lost 4 bases, the J end lost 5 bases, and 17 bases lay between the germline ends. The CDR3 contains 15 residues. CDR1 is LNHDA and CDR2 is SQIVND in the germline V gene (reference sequence). CDR3 amino acids: CASSTRAVRGETQYF. CDR3 nucleotides: TGTGCCAGTAGTACTCGGGCTGTCCGGGGGGAGACCCAGTACTTC.

The chain combines TRBV2 with TRBJ2-3, with TRBD2 matching 8 bases. Germline CDR1 SNHLY, CDR2 FYNNEI. J lost 4 bases, V lost 2 bases, and 5 bases had no gene match. The CDR3 has 15 amino acids. CDR3 nucleotide sequence: TGTGCCAGCAGTGAAAGCGGGAGAAATTCAGATACGCAGTATTTT. Protein: CASSESGRNSDTQYF.

The count of this clone is one. The chain employs TRBV5-6 and TRBJ2-7, with no clear D. Trimming cost V 0 bases and J 1 base, with 8 bases left between them. The CDR3 runs 14 residues. CDR1 is SGHDT and CDR2 is YYEEEE in the germline V gene. CDR3 DNA sequence: TGTGCCAGCAGCTTGGGCGCAGGTTCCTACGAGCAGTACTTC. Translating it yields CASSLGAGSYEQYF.

CDR3 DNA sequence: TGTGCCAGCAGCTTAGTAGGAAACACCATATATTTT. Protein sequence: CASSLVGNTIYF. The genes are TRBV7-9 and TRBJ1-3; D remains ambiguous. Trimming left V 1 base short and J 4 bases short, with 2 bases between. The germline V gene encodes CDR1 SEHNR and CDR2 FQNEAQ (reference sequence). The CDR3 covers 12 residues.

The V call is TRBV7-2, the J call TRBJ2-1; 15 bases are shared with TRBD2. Germline CDR1 reads SGHTA; CDR2 reads FQGNSA. The CDR3 contains 19 residues. V shed 1 base, J shed 9 bases, and the junction held 13 bases outside the gene matches. CDR3 sequence: CASSLVVHRTSGRAGEQFF. In nucleotides, the CDR3 is TGTGCCAGCAGCTTAGTAGTTCACCGGACTAGCGGGAGGGCCGGTGAGCAGTTCTTC.

This clone was picked up one time. This chain uses TRBV10-3 with TRBJ2-2; 9 positions match TRBD2. CDR1 is ENHRY, CDR2 SYGVKD, per germline. The length of the CDR3 is 16 residues. Trimming at V came to 4 bases and at J to 6 bases, leaving 9 bases not matched to a gene. CDR3 coding DNA: TGTGCCATCAGTGGTTGGGCAGCGGGAGGCCCCGGGGAGCTGTTTTTT. Translating it yields CAISGWAAGGPGELFF.

The chain has TRBV28 and TRBJ1-1; D is possibly TRBD1 (6 bases). Germline V lookup: CDR1 MDHEN, CDR2 SYDVKM. The CDR3 extends over 13 amino acids. The V and J ends lost 6 bases and 3 bases respectively, with 11 bases between them. CDR3 amino acids: CASSDSGDTEAFF. CDR3 nucleotides: TGTGCCAGCAGCGATTCAGGGGACACTGAAGCTTTCTTT.

The rearrangement uses TRBV6-6 and TRBJ2-7; D might be TRBD2 (6 bases). V dropped 8 bases and J dropped 3 bases, with 11 bases sitting between them. CDR3 length: 12 residues. Germline CDR1 reads MNHNY; CDR2 reads SVGAGI (reference sequence). The CDR3 region has the DNA TGTGCCAGCCGGGACTTACGCTACGAGCAGTACTTC. Translated, it gives CASRDLRYEQYF.

This chain's CDR3 is CASSLPGQYTEAFF. Here the CDR3 DNA reads TGTGCCAGCAGCTTACCCGGACAGTACACTGAAGCTTTCTTT. This chain connects TRBV14 to TRBJ1-1; D may be TRBD1 (6 bases). The V end was cut by 5 bases, the J end by 3 bases, with 13 bases between. Germline V gene lookup returns CDR1 SGHDN and CDR2 FVKESK. The CDR3 sequence is 14 residues long.

As DNA, the CDR3 is TGTGCCAGCAGCTTAGATCCCCTACAGGGGGCGTGGGATGAGCAGTTCTTC. This encodes CASSLDPLQGAWDEQFF. V and J are TRBV11-2 and TRBJ2-1, with 9 bases matching TRBD1. The V segment lost 0 bases and the J segment 8 bases; nucleotides outside the gene matches: 11. This CDR3 is built from 17 residues. CDR1 SGHAT and CDR2 FQNNGV come from the germline V gene.

This clone was detected once. This rearrangement joins TRBV11-3 to TRBJ1-1; D is possibly TRBD1 (6 bases). Between the trimmed V and J ends, which lost 4 bases and 6 bases, there was a span of 9 bases. Germline V gives CDR1 SGHNT, CDR2 YENEEA. This CDR3 comprises 12 residues. CDR3 in amino acids: CASSWGHSEAFF. The CDR3 DNA follows: TGTGCCAGCAGCTGGGGACATTCTGAAGCTTTCTTT.

The chain couples TRBV7-6 to TRBJ2-3, with D possibly TRBD2 on 7 matching bases. The CDR3 spans 15 residues. V was shortened by 3 bases and J by 4 bases, with 14 bases between the two germline ends. Per the germline V gene, CDR1 is SGHVS and CDR2 is FNYEAQ. The DNA for the CDR3 is TGTGCCAGCAGCTTGGGGGGGCCTGGGGCAGATACGCAGTATTTT. Translating gives CASSLGGPGADTQYF.

V gene TRBV28 combines with J gene TRBJ2-2; TRBD2 aligns across 8 bases. Trimming removed 2 bases from V and 5 bases from J; junction bases left unmatched: 13. Germline CDR1 and CDR2: MDHEN and SYDVKM. The CDR3 has 18 amino acids. CDR3 sequence (DNA): TGTGCCAGCAGTTTAAAACCCTACAGCGGGAGAGGGACCGGGGAGCTGTTTTTT. This encodes CASSLKPYSGRGTGELFF.

This clone was seen a single time. This rearrangement joins TRBV7-6 to TRBJ2-1, with TRBD2 matching over 11 bases. Germline CDR1 reads SGHVS; CDR2 reads FNYEAQ. The CDR3 is 15 amino acids. Losses at the gene ends were 1 base for V and 6 bases for J; bases not matched to a gene: 2. This chain's CDR3 is CASSLGLAGGNEQFF. As DNA, the CDR3 is TGTGCCAGCAGCTTAGGCCTAGCGGGAGGCAATGAGCAGTTCTTC.

V and J are TRBV19 and TRBJ2-1, with a tentative D call TRBD1 (7 bases). CDR1 LNHDA and CDR2 SQIVND come from the germline V gene (reference sequence). This CDR3 comprises 16 residues. The V end was cut by 5 bases, the J end by 8 bases, with 22 bases between. This chain's CDR3 is CASSPLLSWRGHEQFF. CDR3 DNA: TGTGCCAGTAGTCCTCTCCTCTCCTGGAGGGGGCATGAGCAGTTCTTC.